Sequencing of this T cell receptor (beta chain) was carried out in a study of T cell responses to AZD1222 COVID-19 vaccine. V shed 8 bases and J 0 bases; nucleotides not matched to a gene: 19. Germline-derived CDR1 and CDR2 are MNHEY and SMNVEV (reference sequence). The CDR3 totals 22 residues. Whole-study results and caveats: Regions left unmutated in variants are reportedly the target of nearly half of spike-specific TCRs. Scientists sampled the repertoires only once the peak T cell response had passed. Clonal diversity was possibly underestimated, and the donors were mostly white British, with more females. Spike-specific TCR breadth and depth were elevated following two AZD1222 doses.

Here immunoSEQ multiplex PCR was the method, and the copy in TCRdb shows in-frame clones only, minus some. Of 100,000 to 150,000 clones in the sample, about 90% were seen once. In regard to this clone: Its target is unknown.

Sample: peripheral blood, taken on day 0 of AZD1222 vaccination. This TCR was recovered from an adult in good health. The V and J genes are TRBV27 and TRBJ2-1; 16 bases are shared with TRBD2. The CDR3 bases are TGTGCCAGCGGATCCGGGACTAGCGGGAGGGTAAACTACTTGAGCTCCTACAATGAGCAGTTCTTC. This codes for CASGSGTSGRVNYLSSYNEQFF.